This T cell receptor (beta chain) was sequenced for a study of shared T cell receptors in the human thymus. Some clones are missing from TCRdb's copy, which holds only in-frame ones; the method was immunoSEQ multiplex PCR. The sample has more than 300,000 clones; 85% to 95% are singletons. V trimming: 2 bases; J trimming: 10 bases; junction bases outside the gene matches: 22. CDR3 length: 20 amino acids. Germline assignment: CDR1 MNHNS and CDR2 SASEGT. Sequencing was performed on thymocytes. V and J are TRBV6-1 and TRBJ2-1; TRBD2 matches 11 bases. The sequence was collected from a human donor. The DNA of the CDR3 is TGTGCCAGCAGTGAATGGACCGGTCCCGGGCTAGCGGGAGGTTCGGGGGAGCAGTTCTTC. It specifies CASSEWTGPGLAGGSGEQFF.